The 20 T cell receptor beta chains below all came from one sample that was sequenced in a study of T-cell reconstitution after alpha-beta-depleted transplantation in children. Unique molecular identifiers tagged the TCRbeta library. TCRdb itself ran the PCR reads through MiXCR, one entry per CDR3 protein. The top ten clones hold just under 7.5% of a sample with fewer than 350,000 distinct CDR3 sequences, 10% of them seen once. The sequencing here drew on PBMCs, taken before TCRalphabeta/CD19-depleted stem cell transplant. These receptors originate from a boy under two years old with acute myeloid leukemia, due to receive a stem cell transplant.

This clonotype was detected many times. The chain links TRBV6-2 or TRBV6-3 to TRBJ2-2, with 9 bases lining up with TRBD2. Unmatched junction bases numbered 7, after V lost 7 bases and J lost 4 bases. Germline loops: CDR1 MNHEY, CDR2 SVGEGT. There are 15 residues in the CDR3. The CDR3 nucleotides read TGTGCCAGCACCTTAGCGGGAGTCGGCACCGGGGAGCTGTTTTTT. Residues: CASTLAGVGTGELFF.

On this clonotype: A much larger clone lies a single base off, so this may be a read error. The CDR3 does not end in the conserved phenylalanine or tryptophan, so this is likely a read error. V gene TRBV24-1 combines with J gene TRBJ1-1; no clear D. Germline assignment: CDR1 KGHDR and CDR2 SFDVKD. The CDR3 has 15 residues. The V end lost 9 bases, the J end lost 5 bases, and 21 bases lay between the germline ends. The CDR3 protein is CATPSVPSRPTEAFS. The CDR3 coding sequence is TGTGCCACCCCATCCGTCCCTTCTCGCCCGACTGAAGCTTTCTCT.

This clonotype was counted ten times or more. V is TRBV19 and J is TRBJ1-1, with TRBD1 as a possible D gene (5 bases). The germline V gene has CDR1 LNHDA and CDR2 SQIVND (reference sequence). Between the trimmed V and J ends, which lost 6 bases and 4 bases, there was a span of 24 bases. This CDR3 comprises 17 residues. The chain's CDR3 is CASRISPRQTLFTEAFF. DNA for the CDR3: TGTGCCAGTAGGATATCTCCTAGACAGACACTATTCACTGAAGCTTTCTTT.

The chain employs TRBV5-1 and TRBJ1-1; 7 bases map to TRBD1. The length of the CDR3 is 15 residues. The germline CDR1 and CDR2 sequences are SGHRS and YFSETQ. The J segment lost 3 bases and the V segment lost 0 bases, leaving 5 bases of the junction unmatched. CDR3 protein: CASSLVGGKDTEAFF. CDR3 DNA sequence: TGCGCCAGCAGCTTGGTAGGGGGCAAGGACACTGAAGCTTTCTTT.

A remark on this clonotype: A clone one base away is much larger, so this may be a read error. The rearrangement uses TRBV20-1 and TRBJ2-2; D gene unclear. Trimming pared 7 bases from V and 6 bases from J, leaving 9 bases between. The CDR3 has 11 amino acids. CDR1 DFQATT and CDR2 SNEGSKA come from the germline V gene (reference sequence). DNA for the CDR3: TGCAGTGACCCGGCCTCCGGGGAGCTGTTTTTT. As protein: CSDPASGELFF.

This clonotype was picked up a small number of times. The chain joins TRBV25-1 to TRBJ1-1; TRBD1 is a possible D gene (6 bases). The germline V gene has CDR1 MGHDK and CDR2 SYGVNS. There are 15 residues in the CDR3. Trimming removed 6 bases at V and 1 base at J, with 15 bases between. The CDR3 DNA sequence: TGTGCCAGCAGGGTCAGGGGCAGGGCGAACACTGAAGCTTTCTTT. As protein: CASRVRGRANTEAFF. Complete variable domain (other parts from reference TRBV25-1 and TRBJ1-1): EADIYQTPRYLVIGTGKKITLECSQTMGHDKMYWYQQDPGMELHLIHYSYGVNSTEKGDLSSESTVSRIRTEHFPLTLESARPSHTSQYLCASRVRGRANTEAFFGQGTRLTVV.

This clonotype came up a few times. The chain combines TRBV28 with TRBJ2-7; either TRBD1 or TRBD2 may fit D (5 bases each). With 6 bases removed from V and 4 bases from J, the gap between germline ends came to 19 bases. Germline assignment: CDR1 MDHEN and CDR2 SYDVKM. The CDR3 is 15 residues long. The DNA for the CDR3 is TGTGCCAGCAGCCCTCACCGGGACCGGAGGTACGAGCAGTACTTC. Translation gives CASSPHRDRRYEQYF.

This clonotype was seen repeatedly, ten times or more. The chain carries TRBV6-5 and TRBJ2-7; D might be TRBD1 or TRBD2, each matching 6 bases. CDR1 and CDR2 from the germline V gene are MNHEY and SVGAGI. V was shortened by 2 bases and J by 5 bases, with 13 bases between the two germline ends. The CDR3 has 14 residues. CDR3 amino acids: CASSYPSRGDEQYF. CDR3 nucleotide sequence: TGTGCCAGCAGTTACCCTTCTAGGGGGGACGAGCAGTACTTC.

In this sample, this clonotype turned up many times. CDR3 nucleotides: TGTGCCAGCAGCTTAGCGGGGACCAATCAGCCCCAGCATTTT. Translating gives CASSLAGTNQPQHF. The chain recombines TRBV11-2 with TRBJ1-5; D perhaps matches TRBD1 (5 bases). Trimming cost V 1 base and J 3 bases, with 7 bases left between them. Per the germline V gene, CDR1 is SGHAT and CDR2 is FQNNGV. The CDR3 is 14 amino acids.

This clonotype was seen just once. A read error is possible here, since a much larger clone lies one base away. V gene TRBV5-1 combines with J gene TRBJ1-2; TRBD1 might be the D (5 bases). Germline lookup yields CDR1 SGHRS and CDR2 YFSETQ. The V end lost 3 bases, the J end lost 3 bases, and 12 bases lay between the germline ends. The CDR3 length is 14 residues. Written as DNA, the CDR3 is TGCGCCAGCAGCTCCCGGGGACTTGACTATGGCTACACCTTC. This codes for CASSSRGLDYGYTF.

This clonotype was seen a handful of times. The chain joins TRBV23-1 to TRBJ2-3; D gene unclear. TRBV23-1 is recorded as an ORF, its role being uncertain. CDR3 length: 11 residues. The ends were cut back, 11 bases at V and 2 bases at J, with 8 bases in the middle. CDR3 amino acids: CAPNDTDTQYF. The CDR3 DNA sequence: TGCGCCCCTAACGACACAGATACGCAGTATTTT.

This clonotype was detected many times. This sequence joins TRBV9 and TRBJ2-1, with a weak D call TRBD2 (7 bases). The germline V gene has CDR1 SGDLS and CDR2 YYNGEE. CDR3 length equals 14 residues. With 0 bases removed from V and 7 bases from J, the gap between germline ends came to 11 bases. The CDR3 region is CASSVEGGGNEQFF. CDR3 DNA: TGTGCCAGCAGCGTAGAGGGGGGGGGGAATGAGCAGTTCTTC.

As DNA, the CDR3 is TGCGCCAGCAGCCAAGACCCCGGGACAGGGGCCTACGAGCAGTACTTC. It translates to CASSQDPGTGAYEQYF. This chain links TRBV4-1 with TRBJ2-7; 10 bases map to TRBD1. The V and J ends lost 0 bases and 2 bases, in that order; junction bases with no gene match: 4. The germline CDR1 and CDR2 sequences are MGHRA and YSYEKL. CDR3 length: 16 residues.

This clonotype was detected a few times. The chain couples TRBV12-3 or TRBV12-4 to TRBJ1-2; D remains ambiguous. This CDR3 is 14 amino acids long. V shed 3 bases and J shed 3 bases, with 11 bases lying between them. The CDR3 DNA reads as TGTGCCAGCAGTTTGGCCCGCACCGACTATGGCTACACCTTC. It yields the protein CASSLARTDYGYTF.

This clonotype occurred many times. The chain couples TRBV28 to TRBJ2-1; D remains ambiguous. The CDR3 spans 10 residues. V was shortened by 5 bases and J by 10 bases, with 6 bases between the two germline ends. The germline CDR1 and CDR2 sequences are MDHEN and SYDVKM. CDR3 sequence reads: CASSAREQFF. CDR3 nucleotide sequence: TGTGCCAGCAGTGCACGCGAGCAGTTCTTC.

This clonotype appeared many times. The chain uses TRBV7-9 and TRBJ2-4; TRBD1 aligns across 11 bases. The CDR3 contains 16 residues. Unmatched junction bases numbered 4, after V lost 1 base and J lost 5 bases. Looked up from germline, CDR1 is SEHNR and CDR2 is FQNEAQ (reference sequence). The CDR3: CASSLDPGQGENIQYF. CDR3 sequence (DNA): TGTGCCAGCAGCTTAGACCCGGGACAGGGGGAAAACATTCAGTACTTC. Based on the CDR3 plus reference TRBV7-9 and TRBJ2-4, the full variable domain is DTGVSQNPRHKITKRGQNVTFRCDPISEHNRLYWYRQTLGQGPEFLTYFQNEAQLEKSRLLSDRFSAERPKGSFSTLEIQRTEQGDSAMYLCASSLDPGQGENIQYFGAGTRLSVL.

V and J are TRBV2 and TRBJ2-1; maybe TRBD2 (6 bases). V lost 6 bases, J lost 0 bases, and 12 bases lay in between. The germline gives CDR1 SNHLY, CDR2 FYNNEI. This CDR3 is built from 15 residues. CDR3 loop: CASSSGTYSYNEQFF. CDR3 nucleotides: TGTGCCAGCAGCTCCGGGACTTACTCCTACAATGAGCAGTTCTTC.

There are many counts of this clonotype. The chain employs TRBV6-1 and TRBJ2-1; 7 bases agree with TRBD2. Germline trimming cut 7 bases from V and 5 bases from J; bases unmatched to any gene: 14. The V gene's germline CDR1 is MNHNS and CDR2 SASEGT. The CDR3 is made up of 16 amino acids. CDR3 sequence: CASNDPGAGSHNEQFF. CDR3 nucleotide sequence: TGTGCCAGCAATGACCCAGGAGCGGGGTCGCACAATGAGCAGTTCTTC.

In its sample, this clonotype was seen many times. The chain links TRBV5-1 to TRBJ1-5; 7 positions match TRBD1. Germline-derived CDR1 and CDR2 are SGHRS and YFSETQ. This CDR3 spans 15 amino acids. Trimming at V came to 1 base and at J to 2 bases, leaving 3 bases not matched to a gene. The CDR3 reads CASSLIGGGNQPQHF. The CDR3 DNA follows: TGCGCCAGCAGCTTGATAGGGGGCGGCAATCAGCCCCAGCATTTT.

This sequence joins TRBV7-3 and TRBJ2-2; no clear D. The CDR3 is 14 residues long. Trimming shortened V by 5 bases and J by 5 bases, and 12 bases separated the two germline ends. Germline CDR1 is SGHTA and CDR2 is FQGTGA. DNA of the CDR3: TGTGCCAGCAGCGCCAAGACGGCGACCGGGGAGCTGTTTTTT. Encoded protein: CASSAKTATGELFF.